The 22 T cell receptor beta chains reported below all come from one sample, sequenced in a study of identical twins. One entry per CDR3 protein results from TCRdb running MiXCR on the 5' RACE reads. The sample comprises about 790,000 distinct CDR3 sequences, 15% to 20% of which are singletons, and roughly 14% rests with the top ten. These data also formed part of another study, on T cells expressing NK-cell markers.

Sequenced: PBMCs. These receptors all come from a woman between 18 and 29 years old in good health.

This chain connects TRBV7-9 to TRBJ2-2; D is ambiguous. The V gene's germline CDR1 is SEHNR and CDR2 FQNEAQ (reference sequence). This CDR3 has 13 residues. V lost 5 bases and J lost 4, with 8 bases in between. This chain's CDR3 is CASSQSGTGELFF. Written as DNA, the CDR3 is TGTGCCAGCAGCCAATCTGGCACCGGGGAGCTGTTTTTT.

The gene calls are TRBV6-5 and TRBJ1-2; 9 bases line up with TRBD1. This CDR3 is 14 amino acids long. J was trimmed by 3 bases and V by 2 bases; bases with no gene match: 1. Germline assignment: CDR1 MNHEY and CDR2 SVGAGI. CDR3 DNA: TGTGCCAGCAGTTACGGGACAGGGCACTATGGCTACACCTTC. It codes for CASSYGTGHYGYTF.

V gene TRBV5-5 combines with J gene TRBJ1-1, with a possible D match to TRBD1 (6 bases). CDR3 length: 13 amino acids. V lost 2 bases to trimming and J lost 10 bases, with 15 bases between them. Germline lookup yields CDR1 SGHKS and CDR2 YYEKEE (reference sequence). The CDR3: CASSLAGAVGAFF. CDR3 DNA: TGTGCCAGCAGCTTAGCGGGGGCTGTTGGAGCTTTCTTT.

In this sample, this clonotype turned up a few times. The V call is TRBV10-3, the J call TRBJ2-1; D remains ambiguous. Germline CDR1 ENHRY, CDR2 SYGVKD. The V gene lost 0 bases and the J gene lost 7 bases, with 7 bases spanning the gap. CDR3 length: 13 amino acids. In DNA, the CDR3 is TGTGCCATCAGTGAGTCGGAAGGGAATGAGCAGTTCTTC. It is translated as CAISESEGNEQFF.

The chain uses TRBV7-8 and TRBJ2-1, with TRBD2 matching 9 bases. This CDR3 region has 18 residues. V lost 1 base and J lost 2; bases outside the gene matches: 9. Germline lookup yields CDR1 SGHVS and CDR2 FQNEAQ. CDR3 in amino acids: CASSLEWLAGPPYNEQFF. The DNA for the CDR3 is TGTGCCAGCAGCTTAGAGTGGCTAGCGGGGCCCCCCTACAATGAGCAGTTCTTC.

This clonotype appeared a few times. The rearrangement joins TRBV20-1 to TRBJ1-1; 7 bases fit TRBD1. The germline gives CDR1 DFQATT, CDR2 SNEGSKA (reference sequence). Trimming took 6 bases from V and 0 from J; bases not matched to a gene: 10. CDR3 length: 15 amino acids. CDR3 sequence (DNA): TGCAGTGCGCGACTGGGACAGACAATGAACACTGAAGCTTTCTTT. Its translation is CSARLGQTMNTEAFF.

The rearrangement links TRBV5-1 to TRBJ2-2, with D possibly matching TRBD2 (6 bases). V was shortened by 9 bases and J by 4 bases, with 19 bases between the two germline ends. The CDR3 sequence is 15 residues long. Germline values: CDR1 SGHRS, CDR2 YFSETQ. CDR3 DNA sequence: TGCGCCACCAGGTCCCGGGACTCGATCACCGGGGAGCTGTTTTTT. It translates to CATRSRDSITGELFF.

This sequence joins TRBV5-5 and TRBJ2-1; a weak D match, TRBD2 (6 bases). V gave up 9 bases and J gave up 8 bases, with 18 bases separating them. Germline V gives CDR1 SGHKS, CDR2 YYEKEE (reference sequence). The length of the CDR3 is 13 residues. The CDR3 bases are TGTGCCACCAACTATGGACTATTCGATGAGCAGTTCTTC. Protein: CATNYGLFDEQFF.

This clonotype has just a few counts. The rearrangement links TRBV4-1 to TRBJ2-7, with D perhaps being TRBD1 or TRBD2 (5 bases each). This CDR3 comprises 15 residues. The germline gives CDR1 MGHRA, CDR2 YSYEKL. The V and J ends lost 4 bases and 1 base respectively, with 14 bases between them. The CDR3 sequence: CASSLISGRSYEQYF. CDR3 sequence (DNA): TGCGCCAGCAGCCTAATATCGGGACGGTCCTACGAGCAGTACTTC.

The chain joins TRBV12-3 or TRBV12-4 to TRBJ2-5; 10 bases agree with TRBD1. There are 15 residues in the CDR3. The V and J ends lost 5 bases and 5 bases, in that order; junction bases with no gene match: 8. CDR3 bases: TGTGCCAGCAGTACCGACAGGGGGCTTACGGAGACCCAGTACTTC. Translating gives CASSTDRGLTETQYF.

The chain uses TRBV10-3 and TRBJ2-7, with D perhaps matching TRBD1 (6 bases). The germline CDR1 and CDR2 sequences are ENHRY and SYGVKD. Trimming removed 10 bases at V and 2 bases at J, with 12 bases between. The length of the CDR3 is 12 residues. The CDR3: CATRQDPYEQYF. The CDR3 nucleotides are TGTGCCACCAGACAGGACCCCTACGAGCAGTACTTC.

This clonotype came up a few times. The CDR3 DNA is TGTGCCAGCAGTTACATCGGAGCTTCACCCCTCCACTTT. This sequence encodes CASSYIGASPLHF. The chain has TRBV6-2 or TRBV6-3 and TRBJ1-6; D is unresolved. Germline V gene lookup returns CDR1 MNHEY and CDR2 SVGEGT. This CDR3 spans 13 amino acids. The V and J ends lost 2 bases and 9 bases respectively, with 8 bases between them.

This sequence joins TRBV6-2 or TRBV6-3 and TRBJ2-5; D gene uncertain. V lost 6 bases and J lost 5, with 19 bases in between. Germline loops: CDR1 MNHEY, CDR2 SVGEGT. The CDR3 is 15 residues long. The CDR3 nucleotides read TGTGCCAGCAGCCTCGTGTTTAACTTGTGGGAGACCCAGTACTTC. Protein: CASSLVFNLWETQYF.

This clonotype has more than one count but fewer than ten. The chain uses TRBV4-3 and TRBJ2-1; 7 nucleotides line up with TRBD2. Trimming removed 4 bases from V and 8 bases from J; junction bases left unmatched: 14. Looked up from germline, CDR1 is LGHNA and CDR2 is YSLEER. There are 16 residues in the CDR3. CDR3 nucleotide sequence: TGCGCCAGCAGCCCCCTAAGGACGGGAGGTGGCGATGAGCAGTTCTTC. Its protein product is CASSPLRTGGGDEQFF.

The chain combines TRBV20-1 with TRBJ2-1, with D uncertain. Trimming took 5 bases from V and 9 from J, leaving 2 bases between them. The CDR3 sequence is 8 residues long. Germline V lookup: CDR1 DFQATT, CDR2 SNEGSKA (reference sequence). The CDR3 reads CSASEQFF. The CDR3 DNA is TGCAGTGCTTCTGAGCAGTTCTTC.

The chain couples TRBV20-1 to TRBJ1-6; D is unresolved. The CDR3 spans 12 residues. The germline V gene encodes CDR1 DFQATT and CDR2 SNEGSKA (reference sequence). Between the trimmed V and J ends, which lost 3 bases and 6 bases, there was a span of 6 bases. The CDR3: CSASWGNSPLHF. The CDR3 DNA follows: TGCAGTGCTAGCTGGGGTAATTCACCCCTCCACTTT.

There are a few counts of this clonotype. The chain uses TRBV5-5 and TRBJ1-5; 8 bases align to TRBD1. Trimming took 2 bases from V and 5 from J; bases not matched to a gene: 6. Germline loops: CDR1 SGHKS, CDR2 YYEKEE (reference sequence). This CDR3 is 15 amino acids long. The CDR3: CASSFRTGSDQPQHF. The CDR3 DNA sequence: TGTGCCAGCAGCTTCCGGACAGGGTCCGATCAGCCCCAGCATTTT.

The table lists this clonotype with a few counts. CDR3 protein: CASSYSEQGTDTAYGYTF. CDR3 in DNA: TGTGCCAGCAGTTACTCGGAACAGGGGACGGATACCGCGTATGGCTACACCTTC. The gene calls are TRBV6-5 and TRBJ1-2; 7 bases match TRBD1. The CDR3 has 18 amino acids. J gave up 5 bases and V 0 bases, and 15 bases lay outside the gene matches. Germline CDR1 is MNHEY and CDR2 is SVGAGI.

The chain employs TRBV10-3 and TRBJ2-5; D call uncertain. This CDR3 has 14 residues. Trimming pared 10 bases from V and 1 base from J, leaving 16 bases between. The germline V gene encodes CDR1 ENHRY and CDR2 SYGVKD. Here the CDR3 DNA reads TGTGCCACGTCTTTCGGGTTAGGCCAAGAGACCCAGTACTTC. This encodes CATSFGLGQETQYF.

This sequence joins TRBV4-3 and TRBJ1-4; 7 bases line up with TRBD1. There are 15 residues in the CDR3. CDR1 and CDR2 from the germline V gene are LGHNA and YSLEER. J gave up 11 bases and V 3 bases, and 12 bases lay outside the gene matches. Written as DNA, the CDR3 is TGCGCCAGCAGCCACCCGACAGGGCAGTCGGTGAAACTGTTTTTT. Encoded protein: CASSHPTGQSVKLFF.

V gene TRBV7-7 combines with J gene TRBJ2-1; TRBD2 might be the D (6 bases). V was pared by 5 bases and J by 1 base, with 24 bases between. Per germline, CDR1 SSHAT and CDR2 FNYEAQ (reference sequence). CDR3 length: 19 amino acids. The CDR3 DNA is TGTGCCAGCAGCCCAAGGGCCTCGGGAGAATCCGGATCCTACAATGAGCAGTTCTTC. Translation: CASSPRASGESGSYNEQFF.

This rearrangement joins TRBV21-1 to TRBJ2-5; TRBD2, the D gene given by the table, was not confirmed from the DNA. TRBV21-1 is a known pseudogene. The CDR3 runs to 15 residues. The CDR3 region has the DNA TGTGCCAGCAGCAAAGGGGGCACTAGCCAAGAGACCCAGTACTTC. This sequence encodes CASSKGGTSQETQYF.